Below, 27 T cell receptor beta chains from the same sample are listed, as sequenced in a study of CD8 T cells in ankylosing spondylitis. Each CDR3 protein is one row after TCRdb ran MiXCR on the 5' RACE reads. The sample gives roughly 150,000 distinct CDR3 sequences, around 9.6% of which show up once; approximately 15% is in the top ten. Sequenced sample: blood, either unsorted or a sorted T cell fraction (not recorded which). These TCRs come from a female donor with ankylosing spondylitis or in good health (not recorded which).

The chain recombines TRBV12-3 or TRBV12-4 with TRBJ1-5; 7 bases are shared with TRBD1. V shed 4 bases, J shed 3 bases, and the junction held 3 bases outside the gene matches. This CDR3 is built from 14 residues. CDR3 nucleotide sequence: TGTGCCAGCAGTTCAGGGGGTCCCAATCAGCCCCAGCATTTT. Amino acids: CASSSGGPNQPQHF.

The V and J genes are TRBV28 and TRBJ1-5; D not resolved. The germline gives CDR1 MDHEN, CDR2 SYDVKM. This CDR3 has 14 residues. The V end was cut by 7 bases, the J end by 4 bases, with 14 bases between. The CDR3 bases are TGTGCCAGCATTCGGAGACTCGGAAATCAGCCCCAGCATTTT. It specifies CASIRRLGNQPQHF.

This clonotype has a handful of counts. The rearrangement joins TRBV3-1 to TRBJ1-2; TRBD1 matches 11 bases. In germline, CDR1 is LGHDT, CDR2 YNNKEL (reference sequence). Trimming cost V 4 bases and J 5 bases; bases outside gene matches: 6. This CDR3 comprises 15 residues. The CDR3 region has the DNA TGTGCCAGCAGCCCTGGACAGGGGGCATTTTATGGCTACACCTTC. Amino acids: CASSPGQGAFYGYTF.

This clonotype was seen ten or more times. This sequence joins TRBV4-3 and TRBJ1-1, with a possible D match to TRBD1 (6 bases). CDR1 is LGHNA, CDR2 YSLEER, per germline. The CDR3 sequence is 15 residues long. Between the trimmed V and J ends, which lost 0 bases and 5 bases, there was a span of 13 bases. The CDR3 nucleotides are TGCGCCAGCAGCCAAGATTGGGCAGGGGCTACTGAAGCTTTCTTT. This sequence encodes CASSQDWAGATEAFF.

This clonotype appeared a few times. The chain uses TRBV19 and TRBJ2-4, with 10 bases fitting TRBD2. The CDR3 totals 16 residues. Looked up from germline, CDR1 is LNHDA and CDR2 is SQIVND (reference sequence). The trim removed 8 bases at V and 2 bases at J, leaving 9 bases unmatched. The CDR3 bases are TGTGCCAGTTCCGTCACAGCGGGAGGGCCCAAAAACATTCAGTACTTC. Its translation: CASSVTAGGPKNIQYF.

Remarks on this clonotype: Germline and junction disagree at one end, which may indicate a read error. The J gene is TRBJ2-1, the V gene TRBV7-9, with D hard to call. CDR3 length: 15 residues. From germline, CDR1 is SEHNR and CDR2 FQNEAQ (reference sequence). Here the CDR3 DNA reads TGTGCCAGCAGCCCATTAGTGGCCCCGAGCGTGGAGCAGTTTTTC. Residues: CASSPLVAPSVEQFF.

This clonotype has just a few counts. The chain carries TRBV27 and TRBJ2-7; 7 bases are a match to TRBD2. This CDR3 is built from 15 residues. With 0 bases clipped from V and 2 bases from J, the junction kept 4 bases outside the gene matches. Germline lookup yields CDR1 MNHEY and CDR2 SMNVEV (reference sequence). The CDR3 nucleotides read TGTGCCAGCAGTTTATCGGCGGGGGTTGCCTACGAGCAGTACTTC. The encoded protein is CASSLSAGVAYEQYF.

The chain couples TRBV12-3 or TRBV12-4 to TRBJ1-6; D might be TRBD1 (6 bases). Trimming shortened V by 7 bases and J by 9 bases, and 16 bases separated the two germline ends. The CDR3 consists of 14 residues. CDR3 amino acids: CASNLGGGLSPLHF. CDR3 DNA sequence: TGTGCCAGCAACTTAGGGGGGGGCCTTTCACCCCTCCACTTT.

This clonotype was seen a few times. The rearrangement links TRBV28 to TRBJ2-1; TRBD2 is a possible D gene (5 bases). CDR3 length equals 13 residues. The V gene's germline CDR1 is MDHEN and CDR2 SYDVKM. V lost 5 bases and J lost 3, with 8 bases in between. CDR3: CASSDGIYNEQFF. The DNA of the CDR3 is TGTGCCAGCAGTGACGGGATCTACAATGAGCAGTTCTTC.

This clonotype was found a few times. This sequence joins TRBV13 and TRBJ1-5, with D possibly TRBD1 on 6 matching bases. The V and J ends lost 3 bases and 5 bases respectively, with 11 bases between them. CDR1 and CDR2 (germline): PRHDT, FYEKMQ (reference sequence). CDR3 length: 14 amino acids. CDR3 loop: CASSFGQQDQPQHF. The CDR3 DNA is TGTGCCAGCAGCTTTGGACAGCAAGATCAGCCCCAGCATTTT.

This clonotype was detected a few times. The CDR3 loop reads CSARDLASGRANEQYF. The CDR3 DNA reads TGCAGTGCTAGAGATCTAGCGAGCGGGAGGGCCAACGAGCAGTACTTC. The chain combines TRBV20-1 with TRBJ2-7; 10 bases align to TRBD2. The CDR3 contains 16 residues. The J segment lost 5 bases and the V segment lost 0 bases, leaving 10 bases of the junction unmatched. Germline lookup yields CDR1 DFQATT and CDR2 SNEGSKA (reference sequence).

The chain is built from TRBV25-1 and TRBJ2-3; TRBD2 matches 8 bases. The CDR3 contains 15 residues. Trimming cost V 7 bases and J 2 bases; bases outside gene matches: 8. From germline, CDR1 is MGHDK and CDR2 SYGVNS. For the CDR3, the DNA is TGTGCCAGCACCCTGGGTAGCGGGATCACAGATACGCAGTATTTT. The encoded protein is CASTLGSGITDTQYF.

This clonotype has a handful of counts. The chain couples TRBV12-3 or TRBV12-4 to TRBJ2-3, with TRBD2 identical over 9 bases. The CDR3 totals 14 residues. The junction had 2 bases not matched to a gene; V was cut back by 6 bases and J by 1 base. CDR3 region: CASRRTSGTDTQYF. CDR3 sequence (DNA): TGTGCCAGCAGACGGACTAGCGGCACAGATACGCAGTATTTT.

This clonotype was recorded a few times. The chain employs TRBV19 and TRBJ2-7; 9 bases are shared with TRBD2. Germline loops: CDR1 LNHDA, CDR2 SQIVND (reference sequence). The CDR3 contains 15 residues. V was pared by 9 bases and J by 0 bases, with 9 bases of the junction left unmatched. CDR3: CASLGDSGSSYEQYF. DNA for the CDR3: TGTGCCAGCTTAGGGGATAGCGGGAGCTCCTACGAGCAGTACTTC.

V usage is TRBV7-7 and J usage is TRBJ2-5; TRBD1 matches at 8 bases. Germline V gene data show CDR1 as SSHAT and CDR2 as FNYEAQ (reference sequence). J gave up 1 base and V 7 bases, and 8 bases lay outside the gene matches. There are 15 residues in the CDR3. The CDR3 loop is CASTLNTGGQETQYF. For the CDR3, the DNA is TGTGCCAGCACCCTCAATACAGGGGGCCAAGAGACCCAGTACTTC.

This clonotype was seen a few times. V usage is TRBV7-2 and J usage is TRBJ2-7; D is undetermined. V was trimmed by 1 base and J by 3 bases, leaving 7 bases between them. The germline CDR1 and CDR2 sequences are SGHTA and FQGNSA. The CDR3 sequence is 13 residues long. In nucleotides, the CDR3 is TGTGCCAGCAGCTTAGGGGCCTACTACGAGCAGTACTTC. It specifies CASSLGAYYEQYF. The entire variable domain, with the rest obtained from reference TRBV7-2 and TRBJ2-7, is as follows: GAGVSQSPSNKVTEKGKDVELRCDPISGHTALYWYRQSLGQGLEFLIYFQGNSAPDKSGLPSDRFSAERTGGSVSTLTIQRTQQEDSAVYLCASSLGAYYEQYFGPGTRLTVT.

The V and J genes are TRBV10-2 and TRBJ2-7; D assignment may be TRBD1 or TRBD2 (5 bases each). This CDR3 spans 14 amino acids. Trimming cost V 4 bases and J 3 bases, with 13 bases left between them. Looked up from germline, CDR1 is WSHSY and CDR2 is SAAADI. The CDR3 loop reads CASSVSGANYEQYF. The CDR3 coding sequence is TGCGCCAGCAGTGTATCCGGGGCAAACTACGAGCAGTACTTC.

This clonotype has more than one count but fewer than ten. The rearrangement links TRBV14 to TRBJ2-1; 8 nucleotides align to TRBD1. This CDR3 has 15 amino acids. Trimming cost V 3 bases and J 1 base; bases outside gene matches: 2. Per germline, CDR1 SGHDN and CDR2 FVKESK. CDR3 residues: CASSQDRASYNEQFF. CDR3 bases: TGTGCCAGCAGCCAGGACAGGGCGTCCTACAATGAGCAGTTCTTC. The variable domain in full, completed from reference TRBV14 and TRBJ2-1, reads EAGVTQFPSHSVIEKGQTVTLRCDPISGHDNLYWYRRVMGKEIKFLLHFVKESKQDESGMPNNRFLAERTGGTYSTLKVQPAELEDSGVYFCASSQDRASYNEQFFGPGTRLTVL.

This clonotype came up a few times. In nucleotides, the CDR3 is TGTGCCAGCAGGGGGTCCCGGGACAGGGGATTTGACACCGGGGAGCTGTTTTTT. It yields the protein CASRGSRDRGFDTGELFF. The chain is built from TRBV2 and TRBJ2-2, with 10 bases that match TRBD1. Unmatched junction bases numbered 13, after V lost 6 bases and J lost 3 bases. There are 18 residues in the CDR3. Germline V gene data show CDR1 as SNHLY and CDR2 as FYNNEI.

This clonotype was detected only a few times. The chain joins TRBV28 to TRBJ2-3; no clear D. Germline CDR1 MDHEN, CDR2 SYDVKM. This CDR3 is 14 amino acids long. Trimming shortened V by 4 bases and J by 0 bases, and 8 bases separated the two germline ends. CDR3 DNA: TGTGCCAGCAGTTGGACGAAAAGCACAGATACGCAGTATTTT. Its protein is CASSWTKSTDTQYF.

This clonotype was observed a few times. The J gene is TRBJ1-1, the V gene TRBV7-9; D is undetermined. The CDR3 runs to 11 residues. Trimming took 6 bases from V and 7 from J, leaving 9 bases between them. Germline values: CDR1 SEHNR, CDR2 FQNEAQ (reference sequence). This CDR3 reads CASRARNEAFF. DNA of the CDR3: TGTGCCAGCAGAGCTAGGAATGAAGCTTTCTTT.

This sequence joins TRBV20-1 and TRBJ2-1; the D is unclear. Trimming took off 6 bases at V and 10 bases at J, with 13 bases between the two ends. The germline CDR1 and CDR2 sequences are DFQATT and SNEGSKA (reference sequence). There are 11 residues in the CDR3. CDR3 nucleotide sequence: TGCAGTGCCCCGCTGGGTGAAGAGCAGTTCTTC. Protein sequence: CSAPLGEEQFF.

In its sample, this clonotype was seen a few times. V usage is TRBV2 and J usage is TRBJ2-7; TRBD2 matches at 7 bases. In germline, CDR1 is SNHLY, CDR2 FYNNEI. The V gene end was trimmed by 5 bases and the J gene end by 0 bases; junction bases not matched to a gene: 7. The CDR3 sequence is 15 residues long. The CDR3 sequence is CASSPLAETSYEQYF. The CDR3 DNA reads as TGTGCCAGCAGTCCTCTAGCGGAGACCTCCTACGAGCAGTACTTC. The whole variable domain, filled in from reference TRBV2 and TRBJ2-7, reads EPEVTQTPSHQVTQMGQEVILRCVPISNHLYFYWYRQILGQKVEFLVSFYNNEISEKSEIFDDQFSVERPDGSNFTLKIRSTKLEDSAMYFCASSPLAETSYEQYFGPGTRLTVT.

This chain joins TRBV12-3 or TRBV12-4 and TRBJ2-1; 12 bases line up with TRBD2. There are 17 residues in the CDR3. Trimming removed 5 bases from V and 3 bases from J; junction bases left unmatched: 8. CDR3 in amino acids: CASSTRTSGKVYNEQFF. CDR3 nucleotide sequence: TGTGCCAGCAGTACTCGGACTAGCGGGAAGGTCTACAATGAGCAGTTCTTC.

There are many counts of this clonotype. The rearrangement uses TRBV4-3 and TRBJ2-7; 14 nucleotides align to TRBD2. This CDR3 spans 18 amino acids. CDR1 is LGHNA, CDR2 YSLEER, per germline. J was trimmed by 1 base and V by 0 bases; bases with no gene match: 5. The CDR3 DNA reads as TGCGCCAGCAGCCAAGATCCGGGGACTAGCGGGGGATCCTACGAGCAGTACTTC. Protein product: CASSQDPGTSGGSYEQYF.

This clonotype was found many times. The chain links TRBV4-3 to TRBJ2-5; D may match TRBD1 or TRBD2 (5 bases each). There are 13 residues in the CDR3. Trimming took 1 base from V and 5 from J, leaving 8 bases between them. Germline V CDR1 and CDR2: LGHNA, YSLEER. CDR3 amino acids: CASSQGEGETQYF. DNA of the CDR3: TGCGCCAGCAGCCAAGGCGAGGGGGAGACCCAGTACTTC.

This clonotype was recorded many times. The chain has TRBV20-1 and TRBJ2-7, with a weak D call TRBD2 (5 bases). Germline V gene sequence: CDR1 DFQATT, CDR2 SNEGSKA (reference sequence). V was clipped by 0 bases and J by 3 bases, with 6 bases between them. The CDR3 extends over 12 amino acids. This CDR3 is CSAREGSYEQYF. The DNA for the CDR3 is TGCAGTGCTAGAGAAGGGAGCTACGAGCAGTACTTC.